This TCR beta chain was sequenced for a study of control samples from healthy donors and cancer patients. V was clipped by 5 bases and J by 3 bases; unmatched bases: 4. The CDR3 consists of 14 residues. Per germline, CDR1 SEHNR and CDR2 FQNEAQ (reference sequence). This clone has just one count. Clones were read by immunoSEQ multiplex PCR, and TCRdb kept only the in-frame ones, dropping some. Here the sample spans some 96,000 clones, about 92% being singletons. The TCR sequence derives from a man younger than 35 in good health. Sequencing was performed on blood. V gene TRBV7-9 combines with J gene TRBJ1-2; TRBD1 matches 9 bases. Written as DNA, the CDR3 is TGTGCCAGCAGCGGGGGACAGGGTGACTATGGCTACACCTTC. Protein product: CASSGGQGDYGYTF. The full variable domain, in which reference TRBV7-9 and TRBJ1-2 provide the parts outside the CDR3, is DTGVSQNPRHKITKRGQNVTFRCDPISEHNRLYWYRQTLGQGPEFLTYFQNEAQLEKSRLLSDRFSAERPKGSFSTLEIQRTEQGDSAMYLCASSGGQGDYGYTFGSGTRLTVV.